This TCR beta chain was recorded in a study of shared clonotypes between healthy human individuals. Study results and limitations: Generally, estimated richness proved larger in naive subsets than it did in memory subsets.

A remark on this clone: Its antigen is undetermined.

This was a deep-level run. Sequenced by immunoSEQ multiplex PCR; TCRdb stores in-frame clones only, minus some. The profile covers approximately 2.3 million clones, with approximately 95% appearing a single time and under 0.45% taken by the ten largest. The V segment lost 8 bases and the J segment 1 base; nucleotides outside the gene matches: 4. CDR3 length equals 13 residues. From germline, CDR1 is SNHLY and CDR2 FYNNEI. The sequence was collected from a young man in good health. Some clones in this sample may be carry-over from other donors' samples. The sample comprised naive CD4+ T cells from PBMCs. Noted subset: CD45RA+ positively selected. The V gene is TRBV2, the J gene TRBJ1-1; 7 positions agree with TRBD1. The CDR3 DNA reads TGTGCCAGCTGGGGACAGCAGAACACTGAAGCTTTCTTT. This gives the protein CASWGQQNTEAFF.